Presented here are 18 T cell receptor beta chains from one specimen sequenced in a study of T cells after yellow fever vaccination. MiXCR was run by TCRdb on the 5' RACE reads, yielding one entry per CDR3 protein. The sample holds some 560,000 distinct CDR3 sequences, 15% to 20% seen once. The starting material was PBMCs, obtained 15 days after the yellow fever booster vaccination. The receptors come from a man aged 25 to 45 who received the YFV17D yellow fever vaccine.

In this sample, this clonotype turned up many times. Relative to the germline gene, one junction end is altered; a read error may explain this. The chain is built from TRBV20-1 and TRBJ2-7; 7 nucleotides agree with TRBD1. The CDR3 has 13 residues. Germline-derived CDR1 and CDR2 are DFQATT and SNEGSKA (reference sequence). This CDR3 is CSATQGNSREQYF. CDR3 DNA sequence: TGCAGCGCTACACAGGGGAATTCACGCGAGCAGTACTTC.

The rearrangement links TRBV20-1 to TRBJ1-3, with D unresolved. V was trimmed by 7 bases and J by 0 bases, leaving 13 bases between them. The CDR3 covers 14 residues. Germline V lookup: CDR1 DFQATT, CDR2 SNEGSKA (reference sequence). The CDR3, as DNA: TGCAGTGTTCCAAACACAAACTCTGGAAACACCATATATTTT. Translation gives CSVPNTNSGNTIYF.

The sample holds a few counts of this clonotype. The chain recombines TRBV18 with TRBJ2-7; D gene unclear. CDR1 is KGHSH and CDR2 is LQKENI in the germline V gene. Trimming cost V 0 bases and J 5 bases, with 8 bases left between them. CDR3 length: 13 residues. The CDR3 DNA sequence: TGTGCCAGCTCACCACCGAACCACGACGAGCAGTACTTC. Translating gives CASSPPNHDEQYF.

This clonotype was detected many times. The chain's CDR3 is CASSGGQLPGDTQYF. Written as DNA, the CDR3 is TGTGCCAGCAGTGGAGGACAGCTACCCGGAGATACGCAGTATTTT. J is TRBJ2-3 and V is TRBV12-3 or TRBV12-4; D perhaps matches TRBD1 (6 bases). V was trimmed by 5 bases and J by 5 bases, leaving 17 bases between them. The CDR3 is made up of 15 amino acids.

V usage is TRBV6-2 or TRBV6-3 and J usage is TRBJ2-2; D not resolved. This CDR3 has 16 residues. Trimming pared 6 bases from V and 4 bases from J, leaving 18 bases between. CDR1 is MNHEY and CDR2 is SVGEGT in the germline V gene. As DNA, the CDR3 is TGTGCCAGCAGCCCCCTCCACAAGGCTAGCACCGGGGAGCTGTTTTTT. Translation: CASSPLHKASTGELFF.

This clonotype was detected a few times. The CDR3 DNA reads TGCGCCAGCAGTGAGGTTCCGGACACCGGGGAGCTGTTTTTT. Encoded protein: CASSEVPDTGELFF. This chain joins TRBV10-1 and TRBJ2-2; the D is unclear. V gave up 2 bases and J gave up 3 bases, with 7 bases separating them. Germline V gene data show CDR1 as WNHNN and CDR2 as SYGVQD (reference sequence). The CDR3 loop spans 14 amino acids.

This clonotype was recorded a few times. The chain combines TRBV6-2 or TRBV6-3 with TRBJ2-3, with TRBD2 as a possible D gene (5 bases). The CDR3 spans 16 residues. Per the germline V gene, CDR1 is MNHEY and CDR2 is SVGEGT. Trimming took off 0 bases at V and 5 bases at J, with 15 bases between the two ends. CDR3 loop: CASSYSISGKEDTQYF. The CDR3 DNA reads TGTGCCAGCAGTTACTCGATAAGCGGCAAGGAAGATACGCAGTATTTT.

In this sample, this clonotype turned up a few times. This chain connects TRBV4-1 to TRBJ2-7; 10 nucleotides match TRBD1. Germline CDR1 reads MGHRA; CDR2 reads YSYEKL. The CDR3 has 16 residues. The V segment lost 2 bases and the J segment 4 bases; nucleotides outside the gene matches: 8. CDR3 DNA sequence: TGCGCCAGCAGCCAATCCGGGACAGGGGCCGGGTACGAGCAGTACTTC. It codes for CASSQSGTGAGYEQYF.

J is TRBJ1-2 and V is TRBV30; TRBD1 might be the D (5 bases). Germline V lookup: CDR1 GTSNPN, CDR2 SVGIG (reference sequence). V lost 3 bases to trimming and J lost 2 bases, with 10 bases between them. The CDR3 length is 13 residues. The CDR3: CAWSLQANYGYTF. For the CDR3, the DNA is TGTGCCTGGAGCCTACAGGCCAACTATGGCTACACCTTC.

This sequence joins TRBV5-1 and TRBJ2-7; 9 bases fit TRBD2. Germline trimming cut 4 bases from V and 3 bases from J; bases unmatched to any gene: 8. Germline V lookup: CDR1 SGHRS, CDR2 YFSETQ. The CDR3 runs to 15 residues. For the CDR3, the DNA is TGCGCCAGCAGCGACTATAGCGGGAGTATCTACGAGCAGTACTTC. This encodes CASSDYSGSIYEQYF. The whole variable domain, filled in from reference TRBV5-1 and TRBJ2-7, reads KAGVTQTPRYLIKTRGQQVTLSCSPISGHRSVSWYQQTPGQGLQFLFEYFSETQRNKGNFPGRFSGRQFSNSRSEMNVSTLELGDSALYLCASSDYSGSIYEQYFGPGTRLTVT.

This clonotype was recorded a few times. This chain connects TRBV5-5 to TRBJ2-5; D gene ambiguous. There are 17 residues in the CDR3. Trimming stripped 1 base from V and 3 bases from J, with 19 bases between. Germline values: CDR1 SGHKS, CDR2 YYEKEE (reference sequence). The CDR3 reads CASSLHVGQVMKETQYF. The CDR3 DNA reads TGTGCCAGCAGCTTGCATGTCGGTCAGGTGATGAAAGAGACCCAGTACTTC.

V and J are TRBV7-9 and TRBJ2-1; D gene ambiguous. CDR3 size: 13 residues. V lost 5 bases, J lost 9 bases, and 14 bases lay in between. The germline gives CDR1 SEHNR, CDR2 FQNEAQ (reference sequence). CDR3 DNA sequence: TGTGCCAGCAGCCTCGACTCCGCTGGTGAGCAGTTCTTC. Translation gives CASSLDSAGEQFF.

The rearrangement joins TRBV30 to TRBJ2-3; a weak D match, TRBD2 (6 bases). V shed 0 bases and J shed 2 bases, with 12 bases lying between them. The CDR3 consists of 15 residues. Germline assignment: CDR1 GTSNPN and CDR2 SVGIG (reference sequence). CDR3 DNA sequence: TGTGCCTGGAGTGTCGGCGGGAAGCTCACAGATACGCAGTATTTT. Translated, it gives CAWSVGGKLTDTQYF.

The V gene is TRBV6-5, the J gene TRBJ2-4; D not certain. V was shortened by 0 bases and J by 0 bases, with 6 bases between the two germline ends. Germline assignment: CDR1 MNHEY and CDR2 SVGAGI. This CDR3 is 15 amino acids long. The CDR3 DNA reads TGTGCCAGCAGTTACTCGACATTAGCCAAAAACATTCAGTACTTC. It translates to CASSYSTLAKNIQYF.

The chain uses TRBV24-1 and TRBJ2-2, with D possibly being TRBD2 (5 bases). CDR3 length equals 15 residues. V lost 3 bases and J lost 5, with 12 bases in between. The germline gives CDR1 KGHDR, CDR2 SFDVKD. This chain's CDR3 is CATSDRGWETGELFF. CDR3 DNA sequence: TGTGCCACCAGTGATCGAGGGTGGGAAACCGGGGAGCTGTTTTTT.

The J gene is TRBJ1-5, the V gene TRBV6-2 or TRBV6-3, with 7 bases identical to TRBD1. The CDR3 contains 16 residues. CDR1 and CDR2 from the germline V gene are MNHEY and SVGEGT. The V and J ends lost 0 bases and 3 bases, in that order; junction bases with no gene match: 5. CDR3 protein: CASSYSRTGPNQPQHF. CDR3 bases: TGTGCCAGCAGTTACTCGCGGACAGGACCCAATCAGCCCCAGCATTTT.

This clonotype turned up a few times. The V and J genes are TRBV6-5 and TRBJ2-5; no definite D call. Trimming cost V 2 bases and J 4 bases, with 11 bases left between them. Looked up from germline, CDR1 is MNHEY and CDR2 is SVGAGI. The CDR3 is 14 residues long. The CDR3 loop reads CASSYPKGRETQYF. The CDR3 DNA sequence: TGTGCCAGCAGTTACCCCAAAGGACGAGAGACCCAGTACTTC.

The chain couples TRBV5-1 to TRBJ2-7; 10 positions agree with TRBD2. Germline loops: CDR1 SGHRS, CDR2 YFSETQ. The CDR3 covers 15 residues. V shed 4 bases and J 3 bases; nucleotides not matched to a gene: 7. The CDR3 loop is CASSVASGGGYEQYF. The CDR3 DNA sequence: TGCGCCAGCAGCGTGGCTAGCGGGGGAGGCTACGAGCAGTACTTC. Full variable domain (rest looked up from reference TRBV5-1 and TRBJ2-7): KAGVTQTPRYLIKTRGQQVTLSCSPISGHRSVSWYQQTPGQGLQFLFEYFSETQRNKGNFPGRFSGRQFSNSRSEMNVSTLELGDSALYLCASSVASGGGYEQYFGPGTRLTVT.